One sample yielded the 7 T cell receptor beta chains listed below, sequenced in a study of blood T cells in healthy people across ages. Together with a sample-barcoded 5' primer, a J-beta primer mix was included in a second PCR lasting roughly 6 to 12 cycles. One entry per CDR3 protein, called by TCRdb with MiXCR from the 5' RACE reads. The data contain about 720,000 distinct CDR3 sequences, 22% of them singletons. Sample: blood. All receptors come from a man in his 70s in good health.

In nucleotides, the CDR3 is TGTGCCAGCTCACCACCGTCTTCAGAGACCCAGTACTTC. Translating gives CASSPPSSETQYF. J is TRBJ2-5 and V is TRBV18; D call uncertain. The germline V and J ends were trimmed by 0 bases and 4 bases, with 6 bases remaining between them. This CDR3 is built from 13 residues. CDR1 and CDR2 (germline): KGHSH, LQKENI.

V is TRBV11-2 and J is TRBJ2-1; no clear D gene. This CDR3 has 15 residues. Germline CDR1 SGHAT, CDR2 FQNNGV. V was cut by 4 bases and J by 5 bases, with 15 bases left in between. CDR3 residues: CASSSEVSKHNEQFF. Written as DNA, the CDR3 is TGTGCCAGCAGCTCAGAGGTCTCTAAACACAATGAGCAGTTCTTC.

The CDR3 sequence is CASSQRTGEQQYV. The CDR3 coding sequence is TGTGCCAGCAGTCAAAGGACAGGGGAGCAGCAGTACGTC. The V gene is TRBV7-2, the J gene TRBJ2-7, with TRBD1 matching over 9 bases. The germline gives CDR1 SGHTA, CDR2 FQGNSA. Losses at the gene ends were 6 bases for V and 8 bases for J; bases not matched to a gene: 8. CDR3 size: 13 residues.

This clonotype was counted at least ten times. This chain connects TRBV7-2 to TRBJ1-1; D ambiguous. Trimming removed 5 bases at V and 1 base at J, with 11 bases between. The CDR3 is made up of 14 amino acids. Per germline, CDR1 SGHTA and CDR2 FQGNSA. CDR3 protein: CASSLGRSNTEAFF. CDR3 nucleotides: TGTGCCAGCAGCCTTGGCCGTTCGAACACTGAAGCTTTCTTT.

The V call is TRBV5-1, the J call TRBJ2-5, with TRBD1 matching 12 bases. Germline V gene sequence: CDR1 SGHRS, CDR2 YFSETQ. The V gene end was trimmed by 4 bases and the J gene end by 6 bases; junction bases not matched to a gene: 4. The CDR3 consists of 14 residues. CDR3 in DNA: TGCGCCAGCAGCCCGGGACAGGGGGCCAAGACCCAGTACTTC. Its protein product is CASSPGQGAKTQYF.

This chain uses TRBV25-1 with TRBJ1-1; D is ambiguous. The CDR3 covers 14 residues. From germline, CDR1 is MGHDK and CDR2 SYGVNS. Trimming left V 3 bases short and J 1 base short, with 9 bases between. The CDR3 loop is CASSDSRQNTEAFF. In nucleotides, the CDR3 is TGTGCCAGCAGTGATTCAAGACAGAACACTGAAGCTTTCTTT.

This clonotype was picked up a small number of times. The genes are TRBV12-3 or TRBV12-4 and TRBJ2-5; 8 nucleotides line up with TRBD2. This CDR3 spans 15 amino acids. Unmatched junction bases numbered 5, after V lost 1 base and J lost 4 bases. The chain's CDR3 is CASSLVSGRRETQYF. In nucleotides, the CDR3 is TGTGCCAGCAGTTTAGTCAGCGGGAGAAGAGAGACCCAGTACTTC.